Listed here are 12 T cell receptor beta chains from one sample, sequenced in a study of PD-L1 blockade in urothelial cancer. Time point denoted: pretreatment peripheral blood. The assay was immunoSEQ multiplex PCR, and TCRdb's table has in-frame clones only and misses some. The sample holds 100,000 to 150,000 clones, 84% seen once. The source was PBMCs, collected around atezolizumab (anti-PD-L1) treatment. The source is a man aged 50-59 years with urothelial cancer.

The sample holds a few counts of this clone. This chain uses TRBV5-8 with TRBJ2-5; D call uncertain. This CDR3 contains 15 residues. With 0 bases removed from V and 6 bases from J, the gap between germline ends came to 15 bases. The germline gives CDR1 SGHTS, CDR2 YDEGEE. As DNA, the CDR3 is TGTGCCAGCAGCTTGGGTCCCTCCGCGCTCCAGACCCAGTACTTC. It is translated as CASSLGPSALQTQYF.

The J gene is TRBJ2-3, the V gene TRBV5-6; possibly TRBD2 for D (5 bases). The ends were cut back, 7 bases at V and 2 bases at J, with 14 bases in the middle. CDR3 size: 14 residues. Germline values: CDR1 SGHDT, CDR2 YYEEEE. The CDR3 loop reads CASSTRVYTDTQYF. CDR3 bases: TGTGCCAGCTCGACGCGGGTTTACACAGATACGCAGTATTTT. The full variable domain, with the rest looked up from reference TRBV5-6 and TRBJ2-3, is DAGVTQSPTHLIKTRGQQVTLRCSPKSGHDTVSWYQQALGQGPQFIFQYYEEEERQRGNFPDRFSGHQFPNYSSELNVNALLLGDSALYLCASSTRVYTDTQYFGPGTRLTVL.

CDR3 DNA sequence: TGTGCCTGGAGCTTAACAGGGGTGTACGGTTCCGGGGAGCTGTTTTTT. It yields the protein CAWSLTGVYGSGELFF. V gene TRBV30 combines with J gene TRBJ2-2; 7 bases line up with TRBD1. Germline V gene data show CDR1 as GTSNPN and CDR2 as SVGIG (reference sequence). CDR3 length equals 16 residues. Losses at the gene ends were 3 bases for V and 6 bases for J; bases not matched to a gene: 13.

This clone was seen a few times. The rearrangement uses TRBV28 and TRBJ2-7, with 7 bases fitting TRBD2. Germline V lookup: CDR1 MDHEN, CDR2 SYDVKM. This CDR3 comprises 13 residues. V trimming: 6 bases; J trimming: 4 bases; junction bases outside the gene matches: 6. The chain's CDR3 is CASSRGVGYEQYF. CDR3 nucleotide sequence: TGTGCCAGCAGCCGGGGGGTAGGGTACGAGCAGTACTTC.

The genes are TRBV28 and TRBJ2-1; 8 bases line up with TRBD1. The CDR3 is 14 residues long. The germline V gene encodes CDR1 MDHEN and CDR2 SYDVKM. V dropped 4 bases and J dropped 7; count of bases not matched to a gene: 6. In DNA, the CDR3 is TGTGCCAGCAGTTCATCAGGGGGCAAGAATGAGCAGTTCTTC. Translation gives CASSSSGGKNEQFF.

This chain joins TRBV5-6 and TRBJ1-6; no definite D call. Germline CDR1 SGHDT, CDR2 YYEEEE. CDR3 length equals 15 residues. Trimming stripped 0 bases from V and 3 bases from J, with 7 bases between. CDR3 DNA: TGTGCCAGCAGCTTGGGGCAGGACTATAATTCACCCCTCCACTTT. Residues: CASSLGQDYNSPLHF.

The chain is built from TRBV5-6 and TRBJ1-1; perhaps TRBD1 as D (5 bases). There are 15 residues in the CDR3. V gave up 3 bases and J gave up 1 base, with 13 bases separating them. Germline lookup yields CDR1 SGHDT and CDR2 YYEEEE. CDR3 nucleotides: TGTGCCAGCAGCTACGAAAAAAGGGGGAACACTGAAGCTTTCTTT. Translating it yields CASSYEKRGNTEAFF.

The V call is TRBV19, the J call TRBJ1-2; maybe TRBD1 (6 bases). The CDR3 consists of 15 residues. Trimming removed 3 bases at V and 8 bases at J, with 19 bases between. Germline loops: CDR1 LNHDA, CDR2 SQIVND (reference sequence). CDR3 coding DNA: TGTGCCAGTAGTATGGCACAGGGACGCCATAGCGGCTACACCTTC. Protein sequence: CASSMAQGRHSGYTF.

This clone was detected only a few times. This chain links TRBV30 with TRBJ1-4, with a possible D match to TRBD1 (5 bases). Germline-derived CDR1 and CDR2 are GTSNPN and SVGIG (reference sequence). The CDR3 length is 13 residues. Trimming removed 2 bases from V and 4 bases from J, with 8 bases in between. The CDR3 coding sequence is TGTGCCTGGAGTAGGGGCTTTAATGAAAAACTGTTTTTT. Translation: CAWSRGFNEKLFF.

J is TRBJ1-4 and V is TRBV9; D is possibly TRBD1 (5 bases). The length of the CDR3 is 16 residues. From germline, CDR1 is SGDLS and CDR2 YYNGEE. V lost 3 bases and J lost 5, with 17 bases in between. In nucleotides, the CDR3 is TGTGCCAGCAGCGCGACCCACAGGAGCCCAAATGAAAAACTGTTTTTT. Translating gives CASSATHRSPNEKLFF.

This clone has only a few counts. The rearrangement uses TRBV2 and TRBJ2-3; TRBD1 is a possible D gene (6 bases). Germline assignment: CDR1 SNHLY and CDR2 FYNNEI. This CDR3 comprises 16 residues. Trimming pared 6 bases from V and 0 bases from J, leaving 16 bases between. The CDR3 sequence is CASSRPGQLSTDTQYF. DNA of the CDR3: TGTGCCAGCAGCCGACCCGGACAGCTTAGCACAGATACGCAGTATTTT.

The V gene is TRBV5-1, the J gene TRBJ2-1; TRBD2 matches at 16 bases. V gave up 3 bases and J gave up 7 bases; unmatched junction bases: 4. There are 16 residues in the CDR3. Germline loops: CDR1 SGHRS, CDR2 YFSETQ. CDR3 sequence (DNA): TGCGCCAGCAGCTCAGGGACTAGCGGGAGGGTTAATGAGCAGTTCTTC. Its translation: CASSSGTSGRVNEQFF.